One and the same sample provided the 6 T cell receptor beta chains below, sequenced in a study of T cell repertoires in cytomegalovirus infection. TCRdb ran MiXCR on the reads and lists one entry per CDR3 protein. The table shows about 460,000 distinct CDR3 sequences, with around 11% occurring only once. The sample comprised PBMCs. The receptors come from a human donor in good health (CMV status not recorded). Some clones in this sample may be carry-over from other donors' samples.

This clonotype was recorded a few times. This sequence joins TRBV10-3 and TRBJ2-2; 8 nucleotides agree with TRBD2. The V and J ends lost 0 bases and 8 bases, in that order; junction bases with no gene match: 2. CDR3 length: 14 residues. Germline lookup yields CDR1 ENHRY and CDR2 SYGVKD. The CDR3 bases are TGTGCCATCAGTGAGTCAGCGGGAGAAGGGGAGCTGTTTTTT. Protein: CAISESAGEGELFF.

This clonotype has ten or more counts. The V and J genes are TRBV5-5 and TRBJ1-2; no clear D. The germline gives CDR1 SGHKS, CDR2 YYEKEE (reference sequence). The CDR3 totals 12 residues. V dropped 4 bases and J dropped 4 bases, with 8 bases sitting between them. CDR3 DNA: TGTGCCAGCAGCGAAGGAACCTATGGCTACACCTTC. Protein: CASSEGTYGYTF.

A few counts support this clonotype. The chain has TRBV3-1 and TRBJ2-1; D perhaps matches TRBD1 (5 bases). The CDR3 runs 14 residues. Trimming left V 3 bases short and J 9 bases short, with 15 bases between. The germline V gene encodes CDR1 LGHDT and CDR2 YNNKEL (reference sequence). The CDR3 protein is CASSHQVGQGEQFF. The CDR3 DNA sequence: TGTGCCAGCAGCCATCAGGTAGGGCAGGGTGAGCAGTTCTTC.

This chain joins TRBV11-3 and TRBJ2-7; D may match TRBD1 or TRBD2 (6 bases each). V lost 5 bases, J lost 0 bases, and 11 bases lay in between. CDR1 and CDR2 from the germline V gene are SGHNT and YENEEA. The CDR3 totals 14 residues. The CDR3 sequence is CASSQQGGSYEQYF. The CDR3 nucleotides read TGTGCCAGCAGCCAACAGGGAGGCTCCTACGAGCAGTACTTC. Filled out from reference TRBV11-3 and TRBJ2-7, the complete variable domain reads EAGVVQSPRYKIIEKKQPVAFWCNPISGHNTLYWYLQNLGQGPELLIRYENEEAVDDSQLPKDRFSAERLKGVDSTLKIQPAELGDSAVYLCASSQQGGSYEQYFGPGTRLTVT.

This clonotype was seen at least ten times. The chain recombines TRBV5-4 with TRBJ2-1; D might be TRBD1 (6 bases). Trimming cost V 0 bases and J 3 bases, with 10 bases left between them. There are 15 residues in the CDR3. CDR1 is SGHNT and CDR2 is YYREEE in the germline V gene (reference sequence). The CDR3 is CASSLAQGYYNEQFF. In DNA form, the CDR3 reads TGTGCCAGCAGCTTGGCACAGGGCTACTACAATGAGCAGTTCTTC.

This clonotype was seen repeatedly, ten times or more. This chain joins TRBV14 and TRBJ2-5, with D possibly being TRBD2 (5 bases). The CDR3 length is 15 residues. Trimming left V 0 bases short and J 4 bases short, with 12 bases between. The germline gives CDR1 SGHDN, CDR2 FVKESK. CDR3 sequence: CASSQDRLGRETQYF. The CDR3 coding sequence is TGTGCCAGCAGCCAAGATCGATTGGGGAGAGAGACCCAGTACTTC.